These 25 T cell receptor beta chains were all obtained from the same sample, sequenced in a study of human T cells and chemical hapten exposure. As to time point: patch test 1, 2 weeks after DPC sensitization. Treatment defined: therapeutic diphenylcyclopropenone sensitization with weekly scalp DPC. TCRdb reprocessed the RACE reads via MiXCR and lists one record per CDR3 protein. The sample yields some 82,000 distinct CDR3 sequences, about 11% seen once. Sequenced here: whole blood, sampled in connection with sensitization to the hapten diphenylcyclopropenone (DPC). These TCRs come from a woman aged 45-65 years with alopecia areata. Some clones in this sample may be carry-over from other donors' samples.

This clonotype was seen repeatedly, ten times or more. The genes are TRBV2 and TRBJ1-6, with D tentatively TRBD1 (5 bases). This CDR3 spans 14 amino acids. Trimming stripped 8 bases from V and 8 bases from J, with 16 bases between. CDR1 and CDR2 from the germline V gene are SNHLY and FYNNEI. This CDR3 reads CASSTSRGDSPLHF. CDR3 nucleotides: TGTGCCAGCTCTACCTCGCGAGGGGATTCACCCCTCCACTTT. Full variable domain (missing parts from reference TRBV2 and TRBJ1-6): EPEVTQTPSHQVTQMGQEVILRCVPISNHLYFYWYRQILGQKVEFLVSFYNNEISEKSEIFDDQFSVERPDGSNFTLKIRSTKLEDSAMYFCASSTSRGDSPLHFGNGTRLTVT.

In its sample, this clonotype was seen a few times. This rearrangement joins TRBV28 to TRBJ2-2, with D unresolved. Germline V CDR1 and CDR2: MDHEN, SYDVKM. The CDR3 runs to 14 residues. Deletions cut 2 bases from V and 1 base from J, with 5 bases between. This chain's CDR3 is CASSLQGNTGELFF. In nucleotides, the CDR3 is TGTGCCAGCAGTTTACAAGGGAACACCGGGGAGCTGTTTTTT.

In this sample, this clonotype turned up many times. The chain carries TRBV7-8 and TRBJ2-7; 8 nucleotides align to TRBD2. The junction had 13 bases not matched to a gene; V was cut back by 4 bases and J by 5 bases. The CDR3 sequence is 16 residues long. Germline V gene data show CDR1 as SGHVS and CDR2 as FQNEAQ. The CDR3 bases are TGTGCCAGCAGCTACAAATTCCCCGGGACTAGTAACGAGCAGTACTTC. The encoded protein is CASSYKFPGTSNEQYF.

This clonotype was seen many times. The V gene is TRBV12-3 or TRBV12-4, the J gene TRBJ1-3, with TRBD1 as a possible D gene (5 bases). V lost 8 bases, J lost 0 bases, and 14 bases lay in between. CDR3 length equals 15 residues. The CDR3 sequence: CASCRDGVSGNTIYF. The CDR3 nucleotides are TGTGCCAGCTGCCGGGACGGAGTCTCTGGAAACACCATATATTTT.

This clonotype has more than one count but fewer than ten. The chain combines TRBV10-3 with TRBJ1-2, with D unclear. V lost 0 bases and J 0 bases, leaving 8 bases between the germline ends. CDR1 and CDR2 from the germline V gene are ENHRY and SYGVKD. This CDR3 is built from 15 residues. CDR3 sequence reads: CAISESGSTNYGYTF. The CDR3 bases are TGTGCCATCAGTGAGTCTGGCAGTACTAACTATGGCTACACCTTC.

In its sample, this clonotype was seen a few times. The chain is built from TRBV9 and TRBJ1-2; D not certain. Germline CDR1 is SGDLS and CDR2 is YYNGEE. The ends were cut back, 0 bases at V and 4 bases at J, with 16 bases in the middle. The CDR3 is made up of 16 amino acids. The CDR3 bases are TGTGCCAGCAGCGTAGATCCGGTCCTAAGCCCCTATGGCTACACCTTC. Translating it yields CASSVDPVLSPYGYTF.

Many counts were recorded for this clonotype. This chain uses TRBV6-2 or TRBV6-3 with TRBJ2-3, with 9 bases that match TRBD2. Germline CDR1 and CDR2: MNHEY and SVGEGT. The CDR3 extends over 16 amino acids. Trimming cost V 2 bases and J 0 bases; bases outside gene matches: 3. The CDR3: CASSYAGGPSTDTQYF. The CDR3 nucleotides are TGTGCCAGCAGTTACGCGGGGGGGCCCAGCACAGATACGCAGTATTTT.

V usage is TRBV2 and J usage is TRBJ2-7, with 7 positions matching TRBD2. Germline V gives CDR1 SNHLY, CDR2 FYNNEI. Trimming took 3 bases from V and 5 from J; bases not matched to a gene: 19. The CDR3 loop spans 18 amino acids. CDR3 bases: TGTGCCAGCAGTGACACCGGGCGGGGGAGCGGTCAGAGCGACGAGCAGTACTTC. This gives the protein CASSDTGRGSGQSDEQYF.

The chain employs TRBV7-2 and TRBJ1-5; tentative D call: TRBD1 (6 bases). The CDR3 contains 14 residues. The V gene lost 4 bases and the J gene lost 8 bases, with 15 bases spanning the gap. Germline lookup yields CDR1 SGHTA and CDR2 FQGNSA. CDR3 residues: CASSSVGGSKPQHF. In DNA form, the CDR3 reads TGTGCCAGCAGCTCCGTGGGGGGCAGTAAGCCCCAGCATTTT. The variable domain in full, with the rest retrieved from reference TRBV7-2 and TRBJ1-5, is GAGVSQSPSNKVTEKGKDVELRCDPISGHTALYWYRQSLGQGLEFLIYFQGNSAPDKSGLPSDRFSAERTGGSVSTLTIQRTQQEDSAVYLCASSSVGGSKPQHFGDGTRLSIL.

This clonotype came up a few times. The V call is TRBV29-1, the J call TRBJ2-5; D remains ambiguous. V lost 4 bases and J 4 bases, leaving 10 bases between the germline ends. This CDR3 region has 12 residues. CDR1 SQVTM and CDR2 ANQGSEA come from the germline V gene. The CDR3 DNA sequence: TGCAGCGTTGTAGGGATAGGAGAGACCCAGTACTTC. Residues: CSVVGIGETQYF.

At least ten counts were recorded for this clonotype. The CDR3: CASSEADTQYF. The CDR3 bases are TGTGCCAGCAGCGAGGCAGATACGCAGTATTTT. The chain has TRBV7-9 and TRBJ2-3, with D unclear. CDR1 is SEHNR and CDR2 is FQNEAQ in the germline V gene (reference sequence). The CDR3 runs to 11 residues. Deletions cut 5 bases from V and 4 bases from J, with 4 bases between.

Ten or more counts support this clonotype. This rearrangement joins TRBV5-1 to TRBJ2-7; a possible D gene is TRBD2 (6 bases). The CDR3 is made up of 13 amino acids. V was shortened by 5 bases and J by 7 bases, with 16 bases between the two germline ends. Germline assignment: CDR1 SGHRS and CDR2 YFSETQ. The CDR3 sequence is CASRRDFVGEQYF. CDR3 coding DNA: TGCGCCAGCAGGCGGGACTTTGTGGGGGAGCAGTACTTC.

Judged by abundance, this clonotype is medium-sized (0.01 to 0.1%). The chain has TRBV12-3 or TRBV12-4 and TRBJ1-5; the match to TRBD1 covers 12 bases. The CDR3 runs 16 residues. The V and J ends lost 5 bases and 6 bases, in that order; junction bases with no gene match: 8. CDR3 residues: CASSRGTGGGGQPQHF. The CDR3 region has the DNA TGTGCCAGCAGTCGGGGGACAGGGGGCGGGGGTCAGCCCCAGCATTTT.

At least ten counts were recorded for this clonotype. The rearrangement uses TRBV6-2 or TRBV6-3 and TRBJ2-3; D gene uncertain. Germline assignment: CDR1 MNHEY and CDR2 SVGEGT. V was cut by 2 bases and J by 7 bases, with 10 bases left in between. The CDR3 is 13 amino acids. CDR3 loop: CASSYPPGNTQYF. The CDR3 DNA sequence: TGTGCCAGCAGTTACCCACCGGGTAATACGCAGTATTTT.

This clonotype came up a few times. The rearrangement uses TRBV7-9 and TRBJ2-2; D unresolved. The length of the CDR3 is 14 residues. The ends were cut back, 1 base at V and 2 bases at J, with 5 bases in the middle. Germline CDR1 reads SEHNR; CDR2 reads FQNEAQ (reference sequence). CDR3 in amino acids: CASSLEANTGELFF. CDR3 DNA sequence: TGTGCCAGCAGCTTAGAAGCAAACACCGGGGAGCTGTTTTTT.

Ten or more counts support this clonotype. This chain joins TRBV20-1 and TRBJ1-2, with TRBD1 matching 11 bases. The CDR3 covers 13 residues. V lost 6 bases and J lost 4; bases outside the gene matches: 4. Germline assignment: CDR1 DFQATT and CDR2 SNEGSKA (reference sequence). Here the CDR3 DNA reads TGCAGTGCAGCCGGGACAGGGGGCTATGGCTACACCTTC. Translation gives CSAAGTGGYGYTF.

This clonotype was seen at least ten times. This chain links TRBV29-1 with TRBJ1-1, with D possibly TRBD1 on 6 matching bases. The CDR3 is made up of 11 amino acids. Germline V gives CDR1 SQVTM, CDR2 ANQGSEA. V lost 6 bases and J 8 bases, leaving 13 bases between the germline ends. As DNA, the CDR3 is TGCAGCGTGGGCCAACAGGGAGAAGCTTTCTTT. This sequence encodes CSVGQQGEAFF.

This clonotype was found many times. CDR3 coding DNA: TGTGCCAGCAGCACCTACAATGAGCAGTTCTTC. It is translated as CASSTYNEQFF. The chain recombines TRBV3-1 with TRBJ2-1; no clear D gene. Trimming stripped 5 bases from V and 2 bases from J, with 1 base between. The CDR3 is made up of 11 amino acids. The V gene's germline CDR1 is LGHDT and CDR2 YNNKEL (reference sequence).

CDR3 DNA sequence: TGTGCCAGCAGTTGGAAGACAGGGCCGGGTGACTACGAGCAGTACTTC. Its translation is CASSWKTGPGDYEQYF. J is TRBJ2-7 and V is TRBV27; 7 bases are a match to TRBD1. V lost 4 bases and J lost 3; bases outside the gene matches: 12. The germline V gene has CDR1 MNHEY and CDR2 SMNVEV (reference sequence). CDR3 size: 16 residues.

Worth noting for this clonotype: Just one base apart from a much larger clone, this may be a read error. The V call is TRBV7-6, the J call TRBJ2-5; D is perhaps TRBD1 or TRBD2 (5 bases each). From germline, CDR1 is SGHVS and CDR2 FNYEAQ. V was clipped by 6 bases and J by 4 bases, with 12 bases between them. The CDR3 runs to 13 residues. The CDR3 here is CASSRAGRETQYF. CDR3 DNA sequence: TGTGCCAGCAGTCGGGCAGGGAGAGAGACCCAGTACTTC.

This chain links TRBV20-1 with TRBJ1-1; D is uncertain. Trimming pared 4 bases from V and 5 bases from J, leaving 8 bases between. Germline CDR1 and CDR2: DFQATT and SNEGSKA (reference sequence). The CDR3 is 11 residues long. CDR3 amino acids: CSATYRTEAFF. The CDR3 region has the DNA TGCAGTGCTACTTACCGTACTGAAGCTTTCTTT.

CDR3 bases: TGTGCCAGCAGCGAGGAGGGGACAGTAGGAAATTCACCCCTCCACTTT. Translated, it gives CASSEEGTVGNSPLHF. J is TRBJ1-6 and V is TRBV7-2, with TRBD1 matching over 7 bases. The CDR3 totals 16 residues. With 5 bases clipped from V and 7 bases from J, the junction kept 11 bases outside the gene matches. Germline assignment: CDR1 SGHTA and CDR2 FQGNSA. Based on the CDR3 plus reference TRBV7-2 and TRBJ1-6, the full variable domain is GAGVSQSPSNKVTEKGKDVELRCDPISGHTALYWYRQSLGQGLEFLIYFQGNSAPDKSGLPSDRFSAERTGGSVSTLTIQRTQQEDSAVYLCASSEEGTVGNSPLHFGNGTRLTVT.

A few counts support this clonotype. The CDR3 here is CSAFPRTGTYEQYF. The DNA of the CDR3 is TGCAGTGCTTTCCCCCGGACAGGGACCTACGAGCAGTACTTC. The chain joins TRBV20-1 to TRBJ2-7, with 8 bases lining up with TRBD1. Per the germline V gene, CDR1 is DFQATT and CDR2 is SNEGSKA (reference sequence). The CDR3 spans 14 residues. V gave up 5 bases and J gave up 2 bases; unmatched junction bases: 8.

This clonotype has ten or more counts. V and J are TRBV7-9 and TRBJ1-1; 7 nucleotides line up with TRBD1. The CDR3 sequence is 15 residues long. Germline V CDR1 and CDR2: SEHNR, FQNEAQ (reference sequence). Trimming took 4 bases from V and 6 from J; bases not matched to a gene: 11. DNA of the CDR3: TGTGCCAGCAGCTCCGGGATACAGGGGTACGCTGAAGCTTTCTTT. As protein: CASSSGIQGYAEAFF. Supplemented by reference TRBV7-9 and TRBJ1-1, the full variable domain reads DTGVSQNPRHKITKRGQNVTFRCDPISEHNRLYWYRQTLGQGPEFLTYFQNEAQLEKSRLLSDRFSAERPKGSFSTLEIQRTEQGDSAMYLCASSSGIQGYAEAFFGQGTRLTVV.

This clonotype was seen more than once but under ten times. The rearrangement uses TRBV6-2 or TRBV6-3 and TRBJ2-7, with D uncertain. The V gene's germline CDR1 is MNHEY and CDR2 SVGEGT. CDR3 length equals 13 residues. V dropped 0 bases and J dropped 7 bases, with 10 bases sitting between them. The CDR3 region has the DNA TGTGCCAGCAGTTACTCGACTGACCGGGAGCAGTACTTC. It is translated as CASSYSTDREQYF.